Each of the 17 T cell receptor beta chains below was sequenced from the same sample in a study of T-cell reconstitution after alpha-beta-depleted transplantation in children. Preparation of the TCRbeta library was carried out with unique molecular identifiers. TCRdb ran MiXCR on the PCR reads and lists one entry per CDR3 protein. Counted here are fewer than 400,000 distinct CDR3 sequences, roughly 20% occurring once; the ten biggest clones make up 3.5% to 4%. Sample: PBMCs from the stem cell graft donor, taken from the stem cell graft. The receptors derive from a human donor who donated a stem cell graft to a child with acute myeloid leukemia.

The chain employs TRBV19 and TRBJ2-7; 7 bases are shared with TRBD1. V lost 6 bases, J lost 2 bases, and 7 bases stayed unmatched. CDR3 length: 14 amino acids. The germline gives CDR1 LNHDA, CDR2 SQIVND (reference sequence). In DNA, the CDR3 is TGTGCCAGTAGAATACAGGGGTCGGCCTACGAGCAGTACTTC. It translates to CASRIQGSAYEQYF.

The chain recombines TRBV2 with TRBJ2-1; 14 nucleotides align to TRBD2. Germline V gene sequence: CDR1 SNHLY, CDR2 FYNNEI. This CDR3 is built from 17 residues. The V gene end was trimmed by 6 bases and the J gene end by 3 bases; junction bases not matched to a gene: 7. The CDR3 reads CASRGLAGGTIYNEQFF. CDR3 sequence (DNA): TGTGCCAGCAGAGGACTAGCGGGAGGCACGATCTACAATGAGCAGTTCTTC.

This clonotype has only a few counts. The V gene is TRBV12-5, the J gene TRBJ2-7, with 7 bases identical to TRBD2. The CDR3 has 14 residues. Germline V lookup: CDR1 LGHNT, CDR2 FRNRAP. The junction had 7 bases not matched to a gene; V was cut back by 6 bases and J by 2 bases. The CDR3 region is CASGPRESTYEQYF. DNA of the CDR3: TGTGCTAGTGGCCCGCGGGAGAGTACCTACGAGCAGTACTTC. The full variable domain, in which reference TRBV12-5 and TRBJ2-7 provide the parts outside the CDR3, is DARVTQTPRHKVTEMGQEVTMRCQPILGHNTVFWYRQTMMQGLELLAYFRNRAPLDDSGMPKDRFSAEMPDATLATLKIQPSEPRDSAVYFCASGPRESTYEQYFGPGTRLTVT.

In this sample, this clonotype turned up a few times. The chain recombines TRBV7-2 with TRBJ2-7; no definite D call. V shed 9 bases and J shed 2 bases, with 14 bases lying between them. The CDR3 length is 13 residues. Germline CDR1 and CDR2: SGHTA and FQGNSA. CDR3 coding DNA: TGTGCCAGTTTGTCCCAATTGGCCTACGAGCAGTACTTC. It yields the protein CASLSQLAYEQYF. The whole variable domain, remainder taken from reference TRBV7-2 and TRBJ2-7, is GAGVSQSPSNKVTEKGKDVELRCDPISGHTALYWYRQSLGQGLEFLIYFQGNSAPDKSGLPSDRFSAERTGGSVSTLTIQRTQQEDSAVYLCASLSQLAYEQYFGPGTRLTVT.

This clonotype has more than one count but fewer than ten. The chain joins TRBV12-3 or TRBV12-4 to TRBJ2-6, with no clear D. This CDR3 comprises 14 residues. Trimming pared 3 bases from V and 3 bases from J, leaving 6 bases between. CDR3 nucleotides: TGTGCCAGCAGTTTTTCGGGTGGGGCCAACGTCCTGACTTTC. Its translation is CASSFSGGANVLTF.

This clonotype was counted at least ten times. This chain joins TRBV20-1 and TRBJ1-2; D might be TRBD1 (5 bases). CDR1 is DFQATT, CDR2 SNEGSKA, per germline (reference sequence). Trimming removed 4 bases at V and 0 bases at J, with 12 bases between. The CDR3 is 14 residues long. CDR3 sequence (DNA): TGCAGTGCTATGGGACGGAAAGCTAACTATGGCTACACCTTC. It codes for CSAMGRKANYGYTF.

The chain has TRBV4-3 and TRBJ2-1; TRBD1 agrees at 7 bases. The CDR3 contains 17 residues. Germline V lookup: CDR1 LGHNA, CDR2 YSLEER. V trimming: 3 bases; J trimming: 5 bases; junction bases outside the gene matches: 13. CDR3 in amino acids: CASSQGDSPDLDNEQFF. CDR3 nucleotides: TGCGCCAGCAGCCAGGGGGACAGCCCTGACTTAGACAATGAGCAGTTCTTC.

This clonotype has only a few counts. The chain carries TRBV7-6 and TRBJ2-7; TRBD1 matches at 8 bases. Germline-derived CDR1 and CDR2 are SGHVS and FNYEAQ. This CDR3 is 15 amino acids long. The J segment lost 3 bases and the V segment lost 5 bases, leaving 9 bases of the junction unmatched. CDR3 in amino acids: CASSPSQGVRYEQYF. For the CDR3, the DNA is TGTGCCAGCAGCCCATCACAGGGGGTACGCTACGAGCAGTACTTC.

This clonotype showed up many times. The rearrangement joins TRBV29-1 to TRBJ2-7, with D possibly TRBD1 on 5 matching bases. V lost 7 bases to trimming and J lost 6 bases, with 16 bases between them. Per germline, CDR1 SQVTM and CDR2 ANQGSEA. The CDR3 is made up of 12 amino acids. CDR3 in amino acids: CSASPQGGEQYF. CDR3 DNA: TGCAGCGCCTCGCCTCAGGGTGGCGAGCAGTACTTC.

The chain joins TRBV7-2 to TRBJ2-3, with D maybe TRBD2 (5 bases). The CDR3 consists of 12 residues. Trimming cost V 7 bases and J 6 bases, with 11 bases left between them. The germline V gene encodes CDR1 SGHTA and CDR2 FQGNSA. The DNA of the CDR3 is TGTGCCAGCACCAAAAGAGGGGATACGCAGTATTTT. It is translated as CASTKRGDTQYF.

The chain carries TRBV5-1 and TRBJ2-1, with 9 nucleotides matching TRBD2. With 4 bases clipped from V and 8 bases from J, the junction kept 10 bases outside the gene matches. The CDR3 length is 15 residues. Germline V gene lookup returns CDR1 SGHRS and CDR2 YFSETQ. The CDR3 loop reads CASSLAGLPGHEQFF. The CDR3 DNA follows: TGCGCCAGCAGCCTAGCGGGACTCCCGGGACATGAGCAGTTCTTC.

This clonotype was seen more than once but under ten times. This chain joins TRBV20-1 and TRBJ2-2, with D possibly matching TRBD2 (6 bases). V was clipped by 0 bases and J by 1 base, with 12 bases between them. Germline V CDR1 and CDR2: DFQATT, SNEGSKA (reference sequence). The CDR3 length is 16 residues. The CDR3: CSARDRLEGNTGELFF. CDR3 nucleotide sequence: TGCAGTGCTAGAGATCGGTTGGAGGGGAACACCGGGGAGCTGTTTTTT.

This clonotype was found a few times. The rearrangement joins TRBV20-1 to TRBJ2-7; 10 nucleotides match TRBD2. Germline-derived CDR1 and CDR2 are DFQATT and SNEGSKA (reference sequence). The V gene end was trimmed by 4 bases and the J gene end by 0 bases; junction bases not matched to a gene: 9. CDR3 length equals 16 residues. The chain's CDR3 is CSAIDSGRYSSYEQYF. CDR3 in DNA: TGCAGTGCTATTGATAGCGGGAGGTACAGCTCCTACGAGCAGTACTTC.

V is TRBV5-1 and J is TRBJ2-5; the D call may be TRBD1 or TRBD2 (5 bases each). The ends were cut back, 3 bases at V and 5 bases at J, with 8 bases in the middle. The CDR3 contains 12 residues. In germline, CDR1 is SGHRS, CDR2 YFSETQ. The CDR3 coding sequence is TGCGCCAGCAGCTCGGGACCGGAGACCCAGTACTTC. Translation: CASSSGPETQYF.

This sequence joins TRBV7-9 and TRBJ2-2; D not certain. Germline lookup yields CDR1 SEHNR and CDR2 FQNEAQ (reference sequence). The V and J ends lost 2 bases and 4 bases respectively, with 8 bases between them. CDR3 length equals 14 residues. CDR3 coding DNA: TGTGCCAGCAGCTTAAGTCCGGCCACCGGGGAGCTGTTTTTT. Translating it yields CASSLSPATGELFF.

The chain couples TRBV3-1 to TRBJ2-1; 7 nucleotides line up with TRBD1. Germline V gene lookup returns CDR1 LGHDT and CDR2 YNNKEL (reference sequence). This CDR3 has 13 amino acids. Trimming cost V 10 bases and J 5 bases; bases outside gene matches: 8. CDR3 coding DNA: TGTGCCACTACTGGACAGGTTGACAATGAGCAGTTCTTC. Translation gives CATTGQVDNEQFF.

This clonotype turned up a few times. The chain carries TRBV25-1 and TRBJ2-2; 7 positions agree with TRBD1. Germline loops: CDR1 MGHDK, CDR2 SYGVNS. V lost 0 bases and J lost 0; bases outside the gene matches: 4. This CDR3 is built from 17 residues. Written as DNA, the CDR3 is TGTGCCAGCAGTGAATATCTGACAGGGCCGAACACCGGGGAGCTGTTTTTT. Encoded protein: CASSEYLTGPNTGELFF.